Below, one T cell receptor beta chain is given with its context. Its target is not known. The sample belongs to a study of cytomegalovirus exposure and HLA in healthy donors. From germline, CDR1 is MDHEN and CDR2 SYDVKM. V was pared by 0 bases and J by 7 bases, with 10 bases between. The CDR3 is 13 residues long. The study's findings and limits: Among TCR sequences, most were rare, though some public TCRs appeared in many donors. The number of N-insertions in an Asian-associated ancestry cluster was reportedly below the roughly 670-donor mean in a later analysis. The study put under 200 TCR beta chains on its list as cytomegalovirus-associated. Clonal expansion, a later analysis showed, was greater in HLA-associated TCR beta chains than in equally common others.

A multiplex PCR was run with 60 Vbeta primers and 13 Jbeta primers. Sequencing was performed with immunoSEQ multiplex PCR; in TCRdb, only in-frame clones are kept and a portion is missing. This sample has about 110,000 clones, with more than 70% found just once. This clonotype originated in a man between 25 and 39 years old in good health and CMV-seronegative. This chain connects TRBV28 to TRBJ2-7; a weak D match, TRBD2 (6 bases). The sequenced sample was PBMCs. CDR3 sequence: CASSLWGRGEQYF. CDR3 coding DNA: TGTGCCAGCAGTTTATGGGGTCGGGGGGAGCAGTACTTC. The full variable domain, rest sourced from reference TRBV28 and TRBJ2-7, is DVKVTQSSRYLVKRTGEKVFLECVQDMDHENMFWYRQDPGLGLRLIYFSYDVKMKEKGDIPEGYSVSREKKERFSLILESASTNQTSMYLCASSLWGRGEQYFGPGTRLTVT.